This T cell receptor (beta chain) was sequenced during a study of response to subunit inactivated influenza vaccine. The CDR3 contains 14 residues. V lost 4 bases and J lost 4; bases outside the gene matches: 6. Germline assignment: CDR1 DFQATT and CDR2 SNEGSKA (reference sequence). Only a few counts were recorded for this clonotype. The antigen is unknown. Study conclusions and caveats: Only a handful of new T cells, the authors suggested, are recruited with each seasonal influenza vaccination.

TCRdb reanalysed the RT-PCR reads using MiXCR and keeps one entry per CDR3 protein. The sample records roughly 700,000 distinct CDR3 sequences, 11% to 15% being singletons. The V gene is TRBV20-1, the J gene TRBJ2-1; 8 bases agree with TRBD1. The TCR originated in a man over 45 who received an inactivated influenza vaccine. Sequenced here: PBMCs from blood, sampled roughly 2 weeks before vaccination. The CDR3 sequence is CSAKRTGTYNEQFF. In DNA, the CDR3 is TGCAGTGCTAAAAGGACAGGGACTTACAATGAGCAGTTCTTC.